These 13 T cell receptor beta chains were all obtained from the same sample, sequenced in a study of cytomegalovirus exposure and HLA in healthy donors. The PCR was carried out with 60 Vbeta primers and 13 Jbeta primers. Produced via immunoSEQ multiplex PCR; TCRdb's table is partial and in-frame only. The table records 99,000 or so clones, 65% to 80% of them present only once. Sequencing was performed on PBMCs. The receptors originated from a man in his 60s in good health and CMV-seropositive.

A single count supports this clone. The gene calls are TRBV9 and TRBJ2-4; 7 nucleotides agree with TRBD1. V shed 4 bases, J shed 0 bases, and the junction held 10 bases outside the gene matches. Germline CDR1 is SGDLS and CDR2 is YYNGEE. CDR3 length: 17 amino acids. Here the CDR3 DNA reads TGTGCCAGCAGCCCACAGGGGCTTGATCTAGCCAAAAACATTCAGTACTTC. Its protein is CASSPQGLDLAKNIQYF. Full variable domain (missing parts from reference TRBV9 and TRBJ2-4): DSGVTQTPKHLITATGQRVTLRCSPRSGDLSVYWYQQSLDQGLQFLIQYYNGEERAKGNILERFSAQQFPDLHSELNLSSLELGDSALYFCASSPQGLDLAKNIQYFGAGTRLSVL.

The chain has TRBV6-4 and TRBJ2-2, with a tentative D call TRBD2 (6 bases). V lost 10 bases and J 5 bases, leaving 14 bases between the germline ends. Germline-derived CDR1 and CDR2 are MRHNA and SNTAGT. The CDR3 has 13 amino acids. Written as DNA, the CDR3 is TGTGCCATTGGGGAGGCGGGTACCGGGGAGCTGTTTTTT. This gives the protein CAIGEAGTGELFF.

The chain employs TRBV7-9 and TRBJ2-3, with D perhaps TRBD1 (6 bases). From germline, CDR1 is SEHNR and CDR2 FQNEAQ (reference sequence). The CDR3 length is 14 residues. V gave up 6 bases and J gave up 2 bases, with 12 bases separating them. The CDR3 DNA reads TGTGCCAGCAGGTCGCAGGGGTCCACAGATACGCAGTATTTT. Translation gives CASRSQGSTDTQYF.

The chain combines TRBV2 with TRBJ2-7; 8 bases match TRBD1. Germline loops: CDR1 SNHLY, CDR2 FYNNEI. Trimming took 2 bases from V and 2 from J; bases not matched to a gene: 5. The CDR3 is 15 amino acids. CDR3 in amino acids: CASSETDRATYEQYF. Written as DNA, the CDR3 is TGTGCCAGCAGTGAAACGGACAGGGCTACCTACGAGCAGTACTTC. The entire variable domain, with the rest obtained from reference TRBV2 and TRBJ2-7, is as follows: EPEVTQTPSHQVTQMGQEVILRCVPISNHLYFYWYRQILGQKVEFLVSFYNNEISEKSEIFDDQFSVERPDGSNFTLKIRSTKLEDSAMYFCASSETDRATYEQYFGPGTRLTVT.

The genes are TRBV7-2 and TRBJ2-7, with D perhaps TRBD1 (5 bases). The CDR3 length is 15 residues. Between the trimmed V and J ends, which lost 1 base and 2 bases, there was a span of 12 bases. Germline lookup yields CDR1 SGHTA and CDR2 FQGNSA. CDR3 nucleotide sequence: TGTGCCAGCAGCTTAGTCACAGGCCTTACCTACGAGCAGTACTTC. This encodes CASSLVTGLTYEQYF.

V is TRBV6-5 and J is TRBJ2-1; TRBD2 aligns across 8 bases. CDR1 is MNHEY and CDR2 is SVGAGI in the germline V gene. This CDR3 is built from 15 residues. V dropped 2 bases and J dropped 7; count of bases not matched to a gene: 7. The DNA for the CDR3 is TGTGCCAGCAGTTACCCGGGACTAGATGGTAATGAGCAGTTCTTC. Its translation is CASSYPGLDGNEQFF.

The gene calls are TRBV30 and TRBJ1-3; the D gene is possibly TRBD1 (5 bases). The CDR3 contains 17 residues. Germline CDR1 GTSNPN, CDR2 SVGIG (reference sequence). Between the trimmed V and J ends, which lost 1 base and 0 bases, there was a span of 16 bases. CDR3 DNA: TGTGCCTGGAGTGGCGGGGCCGCAGGGACCTCTGGAAACACCATATATTTT. Translating it yields CAWSGGAAGTSGNTIYF.

Regarding this clone: The junction differs from germline at one of its ends, possibly a read error. The V and J genes are TRBV7-9 and TRBJ2-7; 9 bases fit TRBD1. The CDR3 length is 16 residues. The germline CDR1 and CDR2 sequences are SEHNR and FQNEAQ (reference sequence). Here the CDR3 reads CSSSATGTGPSYEQYF. The CDR3, as DNA: TGTTCCAGCAGCGCCACCGGGACAGGGCCTTCCTACGAGCAGTACTTC.

V usage is TRBV11-2 and J usage is TRBJ2-7; D is perhaps TRBD1 (5 bases). The ends were cut back, 1 base at V and 3 bases at J, with 10 bases in the middle. Germline CDR1 SGHAT, CDR2 FQNNGV. The CDR3 loop spans 14 amino acids. The CDR3 loop is CASSLGPQGYEQYF. The CDR3 DNA reads TGTGCCAGCAGCTTAGGGCCCCAGGGCTACGAGCAGTACTTC.

The J gene is TRBJ2-7, the V gene TRBV21-1; the D call of TRBD1 is as the table states it, not checked on the DNA. TRBV21-1 represents a pseudogene. The CDR3 runs 13 residues. Here the CDR3 DNA reads TGTGCCAGGCCCGGGACAGGGGTGGGCGAGCAGTACTTC. Encoded protein: CARPGTGVGEQYF.

The chain recombines TRBV25-1 with TRBJ2-2; 7 bases are a match to TRBD1. Germline V lookup: CDR1 MGHDK, CDR2 SYGVNS. V gave up 4 bases and J gave up 6 bases; unmatched junction bases: 2. The CDR3 is 13 residues long. Here the CDR3 DNA reads TGTGCCAGCAGTGGAACAGGGGCCGGGGAGCTGTTTTTT. This encodes CASSGTGAGELFF.

J is TRBJ2-3 and V is TRBV5-4, with D hard to call. Trimming took off 3 bases at V and 6 bases at J, with 14 bases between the two ends. Looked up from germline, CDR1 is SGHNT and CDR2 is YYREEE (reference sequence). This CDR3 spans 14 amino acids. The CDR3 DNA reads TGTGCCAGCAGCTCCCCAAATGAGGCGGATACGCAGTATTTT. Translated, it gives CASSSPNEADTQYF.

This chain links TRBV5-4 with TRBJ2-3, with D possibly TRBD1 on 5 matching bases. The germline V gene encodes CDR1 SGHNT and CDR2 YYREEE (reference sequence). The CDR3 consists of 13 residues. V was cut by 5 bases and J by 3 bases, with 10 bases left in between. The CDR3 loop reads CASRPGKTDTQYF. CDR3 nucleotide sequence: TGTGCCAGCAGGCCAGGGAAGACAGATACGCAGTATTTT.